The rows below give T cell receptor beta chains drawn from one sample of a study of OX40 agonist ivuxolimab in advanced cancers. Libraries were prepared by immunoSEQ multiplex PCR; TCRdb keeps only in-frame clonotypes and omits some of them. The profile covers about 64,000 clones, with about 87% appearing a single time and approximately 2.5% taken by the ten largest. Specimen: CD4+ or CD8+ T cells sorted from blood, collected in a trial of the OX40 agonist ivuxolimab. These receptors were obtained from an adult with an advanced solid tumor such as melanoma, head and neck, liver or kidney cancer. Both conserved end residues are part of each CDR3. Fields, in order: clone size, V gene, D gene, J gene, CDR3 protein, CDR3 DNA. D genes are given only for firm matches. Only part of the rows carry a size: once, few, many, or a class if the clone is expanded.

NA	TRBV4-3	NA	TRBJ2-1	CASSPLWGSYNEQFF	TGCGCCAGCAGCCCCCTTTGGGGCTCCTACAATGAGCAGTTCTTC
NA	TRBV30	TRBD2	TRBJ2-7	CAWRASGSYEQYF	TGTGCCTGGAGAGCTAGCGGGAGCTACGAGCAGTACTTC
NA	TRBV14	TRBD1	TRBJ1-4	CASSQDPPGGYEKLFF	TGTGCCAGCAGCCAAGATCCCCCAGGGGGATATGAAAAACTGTTTTTT
once	TRBV18	NA	TRBJ2-5	CASSPPDRGRETQYF	TGTGCCAGCTCACCACCGGACCGAGGGCGGGAGACCCAGTACTTC
once	TRBV5-1	NA	TRBJ2-7	CASSLGAGATYEQYF	TGCGCCAGCAGCTTGGGGGCGGGGGCGACCTACGAGCAGTACTTC
NA	TRBV15	NA	TRBJ1-5	CATSSPGGGPQHF	TGTGCCACCAGCAGCCCCGGGGGGGGGCCCCAGCATTTT
NA	TRBV5-1	TRBD2	TRBJ2-1	CASSLSSGNNNEQFF	TGCGCCAGCAGCTTGTCTAGCGGAAACAACAATGAGCAGTTCTTC
NA	TRBV29-1	NA	TRBJ2-5	CSVSGVEGETQYF	TGCAGCGTTTCCGGGGTGGAGGGAGAGACCCAGTACTTC
NA	TRBV10-2	NA	TRBJ1-1	CASSQRGTLRAFF	TGCGCCAGCAGCCAAAGGGGGACACTAAGGGCTTTCTTT
NA	TRBV4-3	NA	TRBJ1-1	CASSQDLLGGGTEAFF	TGCGCCAGCAGCCAAGATCTTCTGGGAGGGGGAACTGAAGCTTTCTTT
NA	TRBV10-3	TRBD2	TRBJ2-3	CAISRLAGGPGDTQYF	TGTGCCATCAGCAGACTAGCGGGAGGGCCAGGGGATACGCAGTATTTT